This T cell receptor beta chain originates from a study of post-analysis software for immune sequencing data. Turning to the study itself: Disease trajectories encompassed relapsing-remitting, secondary progressive and progressive-relapsing multiple sclerosis. Study outcomes and limitations: F measure showed strong co-clustering of same-batch samples.

As to this clonotype: Its antigen is unidentified.

cDNA libraries of TCR beta carried unique molecular identifiers. MiXCR, applied by TCRdb to the PCR reads, yields one record per CDR3 protein. The table shows 430,000 or so distinct CDR3 sequences, with 30% to 45% occurring only once. This TCR was recovered from a girl aged 2 to 10 with multiple sclerosis. What was sequenced was blood.

DNA of the CDR3: TGTGCCACCAGTGATCAGTATACGCAGTATTTT. Translation gives CATSDQYTQYF. This sequence joins TRBV24-1 and TRBJ2-3; no definite D call. The CDR3 has 11 residues. The V end was cut by 3 bases, the J end by 7 bases, with 4 bases between. Germline values: CDR1 KGHDR, CDR2 SFDVKD.